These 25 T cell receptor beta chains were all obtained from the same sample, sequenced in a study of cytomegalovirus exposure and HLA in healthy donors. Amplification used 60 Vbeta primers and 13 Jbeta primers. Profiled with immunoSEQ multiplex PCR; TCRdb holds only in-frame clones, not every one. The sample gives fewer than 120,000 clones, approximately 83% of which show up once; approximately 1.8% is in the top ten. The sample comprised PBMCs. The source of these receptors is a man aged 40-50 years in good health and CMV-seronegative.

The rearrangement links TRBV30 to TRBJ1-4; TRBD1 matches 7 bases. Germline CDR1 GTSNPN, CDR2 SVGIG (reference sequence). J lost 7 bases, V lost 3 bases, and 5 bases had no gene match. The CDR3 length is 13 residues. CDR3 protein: CAWRGQAGEKLFF. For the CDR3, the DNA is TGTGCCTGGAGAGGACAGGCGGGTGAAAAACTGTTTTTT.

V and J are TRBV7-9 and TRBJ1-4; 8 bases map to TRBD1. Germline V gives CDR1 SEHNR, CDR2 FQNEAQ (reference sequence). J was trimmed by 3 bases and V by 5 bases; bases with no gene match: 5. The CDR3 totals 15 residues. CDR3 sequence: CASSTRGPANEKLFF. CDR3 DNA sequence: TGTGCCAGCAGCACCAGGGGGCCGGCTAATGAAAAACTGTTTTTT.

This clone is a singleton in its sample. CDR3 residues: CASETGQGYGYTF. The CDR3 region has the DNA TGTGCCAGCGAGACAGGACAGGGCTATGGCTACACCTTC. The V call is TRBV2, the J call TRBJ1-2; 8 nucleotides match TRBD1. CDR3 size: 13 residues. CDR1 SNHLY and CDR2 FYNNEI come from the germline V gene. The V and J ends lost 8 bases and 4 bases, in that order; junction bases with no gene match: 6.

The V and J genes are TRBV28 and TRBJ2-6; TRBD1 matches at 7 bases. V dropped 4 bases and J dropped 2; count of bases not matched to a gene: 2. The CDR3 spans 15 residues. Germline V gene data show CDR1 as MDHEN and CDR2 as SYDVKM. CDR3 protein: CASSSTGTGANVLTF. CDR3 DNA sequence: TGTGCCAGCAGTTCGACAGGGACTGGGGCCAACGTCCTGACTTTC.

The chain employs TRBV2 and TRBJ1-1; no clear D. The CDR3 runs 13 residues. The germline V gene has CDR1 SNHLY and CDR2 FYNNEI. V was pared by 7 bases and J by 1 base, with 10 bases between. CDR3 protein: CASTRGGNTEAFF. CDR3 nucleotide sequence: TGTGCCAGCACCCGAGGTGGGAACACTGAAGCTTTCTTT.

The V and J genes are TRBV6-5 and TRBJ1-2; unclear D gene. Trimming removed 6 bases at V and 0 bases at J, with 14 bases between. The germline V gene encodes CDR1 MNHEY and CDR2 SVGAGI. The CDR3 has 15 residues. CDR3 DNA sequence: TGTGCCAGCAGCCCCCGGGAGTACTCTAACTATGGCTACACCTTC. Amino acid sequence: CASSPREYSNYGYTF.

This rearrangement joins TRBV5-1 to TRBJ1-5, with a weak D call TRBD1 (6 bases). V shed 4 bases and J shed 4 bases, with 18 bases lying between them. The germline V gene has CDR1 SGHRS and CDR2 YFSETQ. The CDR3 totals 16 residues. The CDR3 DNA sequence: TGCGCCAGCAGCCTTGATCGGACAGACCTTAATCAGCCCCAGCATTTT. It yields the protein CASSLDRTDLNQPQHF.

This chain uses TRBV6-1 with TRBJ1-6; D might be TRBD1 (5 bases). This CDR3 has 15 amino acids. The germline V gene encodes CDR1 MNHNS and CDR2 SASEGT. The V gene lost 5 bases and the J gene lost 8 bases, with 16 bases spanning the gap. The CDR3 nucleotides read TGTGCCAGCAGTCCTGCAGGGAGGCAGGATTCACCCCTCCACTTT. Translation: CASSPAGRQDSPLHF.

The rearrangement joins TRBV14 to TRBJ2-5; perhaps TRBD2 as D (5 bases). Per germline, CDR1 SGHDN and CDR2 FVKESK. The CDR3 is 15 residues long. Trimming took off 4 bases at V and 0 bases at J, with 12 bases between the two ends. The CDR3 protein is CASSLRTAYQETQYF. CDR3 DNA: TGTGCCAGCAGCCTCCGGACTGCGTACCAAGAGACCCAGTACTTC. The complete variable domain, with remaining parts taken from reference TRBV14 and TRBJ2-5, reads EAGVTQFPSHSVIEKGQTVTLRCDPISGHDNLYWYRRVMGKEIKFLLHFVKESKQDESGMPNNRFLAERTGGTYSTLKVQPAELEDSGVYFCASSLRTAYQETQYFGPGTRLLVL.

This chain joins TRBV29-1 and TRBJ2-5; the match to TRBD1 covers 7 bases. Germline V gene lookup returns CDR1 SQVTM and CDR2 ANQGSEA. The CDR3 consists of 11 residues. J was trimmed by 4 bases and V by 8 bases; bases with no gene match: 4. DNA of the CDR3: TGCAGCACGAGACAGGGAGAGACCCAGTACTTC. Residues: CSTRQGETQYF.

DNA of the CDR3: TGTGCCAGCAGTGGCAACAACAGGTACGAGCAGTACTTC. Encoded protein: CASSGNNRYEQYF. The V and J genes are TRBV6-1 and TRBJ2-7; D might be TRBD1 (5 bases). V was trimmed by 4 bases and J by 4 bases, leaving 11 bases between them. The germline V gene has CDR1 MNHNS and CDR2 SASEGT. This CDR3 spans 13 amino acids.

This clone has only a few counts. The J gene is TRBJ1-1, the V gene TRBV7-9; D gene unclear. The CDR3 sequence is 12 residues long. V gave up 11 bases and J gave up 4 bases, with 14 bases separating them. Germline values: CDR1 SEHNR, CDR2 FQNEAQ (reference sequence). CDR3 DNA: TGTGCCTCCTCACTAACGAGCACTGAAGCTTTCTTT. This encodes CASSLTSTEAFF.

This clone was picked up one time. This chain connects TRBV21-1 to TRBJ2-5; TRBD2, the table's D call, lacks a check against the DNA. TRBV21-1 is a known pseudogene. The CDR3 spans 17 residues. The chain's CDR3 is CASSKWASGGYQETQYF. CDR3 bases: TGTGCCAGCAGCAAATGGGCTAGCGGGGGGTACCAAGAGACCCAGTACTTC.

The CDR3 nucleotides are TGTGCCAGCAGCCCCGGGACACTAACCTACAATGAGCAGTTCTTC. Its translation is CASSPGTLTYNEQFF. The gene calls are TRBV5-6 and TRBJ2-1; D is perhaps TRBD1 (6 bases). The germline CDR1 and CDR2 sequences are SGHDT and YYEEEE. V lost 4 bases and J 2 bases, leaving 13 bases between the germline ends. This CDR3 is built from 15 residues.

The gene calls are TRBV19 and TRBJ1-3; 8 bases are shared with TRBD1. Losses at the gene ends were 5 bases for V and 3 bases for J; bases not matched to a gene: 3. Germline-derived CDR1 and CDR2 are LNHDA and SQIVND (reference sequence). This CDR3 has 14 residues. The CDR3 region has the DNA TGTGCCAGTAGTCCGGGGACAGGTGGAAACACCATATATTTT. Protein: CASSPGTGGNTIYF.

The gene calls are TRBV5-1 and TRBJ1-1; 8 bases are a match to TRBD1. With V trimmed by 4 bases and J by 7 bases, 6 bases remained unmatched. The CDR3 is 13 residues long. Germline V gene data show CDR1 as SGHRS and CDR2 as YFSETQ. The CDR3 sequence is CASSLQGVGEAFF. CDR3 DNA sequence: TGCGCCAGCAGCCTACAGGGGGTGGGTGAAGCTTTCTTT. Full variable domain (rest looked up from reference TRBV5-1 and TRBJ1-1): KAGVTQTPRYLIKTRGQQVTLSCSPISGHRSVSWYQQTPGQGLQFLFEYFSETQRNKGNFPGRFSGRQFSNSRSEMNVSTLELGDSALYLCASSLQGVGEAFFGQGTRLTVV.

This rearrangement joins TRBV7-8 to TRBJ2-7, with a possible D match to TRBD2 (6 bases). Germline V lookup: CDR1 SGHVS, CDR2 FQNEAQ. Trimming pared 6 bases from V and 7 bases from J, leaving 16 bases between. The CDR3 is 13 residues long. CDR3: CASSQKAGLEQYF. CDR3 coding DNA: TGTGCCAGCAGTCAAAAGGCGGGGTTGGAGCAGTACTTC.

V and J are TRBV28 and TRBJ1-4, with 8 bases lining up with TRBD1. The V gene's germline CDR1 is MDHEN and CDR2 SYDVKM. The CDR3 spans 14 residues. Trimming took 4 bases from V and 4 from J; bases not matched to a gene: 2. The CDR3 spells CASSWTGINEKLFF. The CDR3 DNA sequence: TGTGCCAGCAGTTGGACAGGGATTAATGAAAAACTGTTTTTT.

Here the CDR3 reads CASSVLTGAPYEQYF. In nucleotides, the CDR3 is TGTGCCAGCAGTGTACTGACAGGGGCCCCCTACGAGCAGTACTTC. V is TRBV6-1 and J is TRBJ2-7, with 8 bases matching TRBD1. Trimming took 4 bases from V and 2 from J; bases not matched to a gene: 7. The germline CDR1 and CDR2 sequences are MNHNS and SASEGT. The CDR3 is 15 residues long.

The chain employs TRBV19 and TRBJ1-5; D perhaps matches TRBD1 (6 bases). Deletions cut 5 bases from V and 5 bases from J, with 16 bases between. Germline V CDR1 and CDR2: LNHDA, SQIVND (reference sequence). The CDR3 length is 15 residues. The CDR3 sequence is CASSFGTQTDQPQHF. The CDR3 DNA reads TGTGCCAGTAGTTTCGGGACACAAACCGATCAGCCCCAGCATTTT.

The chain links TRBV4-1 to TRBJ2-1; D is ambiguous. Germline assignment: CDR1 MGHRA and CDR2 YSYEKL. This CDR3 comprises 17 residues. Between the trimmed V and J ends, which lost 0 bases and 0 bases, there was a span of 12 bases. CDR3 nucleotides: TGCGCCAGCAGCCAAGATAAAGGAACAGTCTCCTACAATGAGCAGTTCTTC. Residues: CASSQDKGTVSYNEQFF.

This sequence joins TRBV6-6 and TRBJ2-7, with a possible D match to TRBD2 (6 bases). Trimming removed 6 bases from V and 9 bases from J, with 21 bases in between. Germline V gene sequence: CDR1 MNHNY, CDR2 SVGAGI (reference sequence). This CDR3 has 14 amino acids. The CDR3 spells CASRYGTQSPGQYF. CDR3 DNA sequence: TGTGCCAGCAGATACGGGACTCAATCCCCCGGGCAGTACTTC.

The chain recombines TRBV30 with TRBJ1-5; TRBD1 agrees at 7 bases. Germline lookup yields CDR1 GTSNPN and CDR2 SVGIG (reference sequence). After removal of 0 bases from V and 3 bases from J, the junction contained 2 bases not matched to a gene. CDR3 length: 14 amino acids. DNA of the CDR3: TGTGCCTGGAGTGTCGGGACAGACAATCAGCCCCAGCATTTT. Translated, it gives CAWSVGTDNQPQHF.

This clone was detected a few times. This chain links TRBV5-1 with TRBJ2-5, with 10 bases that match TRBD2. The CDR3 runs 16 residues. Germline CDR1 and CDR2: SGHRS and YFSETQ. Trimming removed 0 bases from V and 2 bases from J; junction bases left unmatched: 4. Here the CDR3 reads CASSLVLAGVQETQYF. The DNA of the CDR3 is TGCGCCAGCAGCTTGGTGCTAGCGGGGGTGCAAGAGACCCAGTACTTC.

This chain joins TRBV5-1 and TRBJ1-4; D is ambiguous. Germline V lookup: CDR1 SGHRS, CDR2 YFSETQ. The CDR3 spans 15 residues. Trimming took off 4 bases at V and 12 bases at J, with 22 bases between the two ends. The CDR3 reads CASSLDPVGKGELFF. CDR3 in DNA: TGCGCCAGCAGCCTGGACCCCGTAGGCAAAGGAGAACTGTTTTTT.